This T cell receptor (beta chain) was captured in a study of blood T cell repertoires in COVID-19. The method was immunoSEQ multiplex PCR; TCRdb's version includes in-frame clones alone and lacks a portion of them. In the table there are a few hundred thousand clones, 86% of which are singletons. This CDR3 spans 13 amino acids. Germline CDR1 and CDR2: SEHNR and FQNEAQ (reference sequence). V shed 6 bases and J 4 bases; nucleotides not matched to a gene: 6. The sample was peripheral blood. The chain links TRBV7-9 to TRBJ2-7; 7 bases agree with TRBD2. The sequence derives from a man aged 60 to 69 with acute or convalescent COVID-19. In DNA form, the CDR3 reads TGTGCCAGCAGACTGGGAGCGGGGTACGAGCAGTACTTC. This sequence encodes CASRLGAGYEQYF.